This is a list of T cell receptor beta chains from one sample in a study of regulatory T cells in long-lasting Graves disease. TCRdb re-called the multiplex PCR reads through MiXCR, storing one row per CDR3 protein. The table includes 350,000 to 450,000 distinct CDR3 sequences, approximately 23% detected once. Sequenced here: peripheral blood mononuclear cells (PBMCs), sampled when the disease was refractory, from a patient treated with antithyroid drugs. The receptors stem from a woman aged 40 to 50 with Graves disease. CDR3s include the opening cysteine and the closing phenylalanine or tryptophan. Each record gives: J gene, V gene, D gene, clone size, CDR3 DNA, CDR3 protein. The D gene is left open where the match is weak. A clone size is listed for some rows: how often the clone was seen (once, few, many), or a class if it is expanded.

J gene: TRBJ1-1; V gene: TRBV18; D gene: NA; clone size: few; CDR3 DNA: TGTGCCAGCTCACCCGAACAGGGCTCATCAGGTACGGCTTTCTTT; CDR3 protein: CASSPEQGSSGTAFF
J gene: TRBJ1-1; V gene: TRBV18; D gene: NA; clone size: NA; CDR3 DNA: TGTGCCAGCTCACCGTTAGGGGCTGAAGCTTTCTTT; CDR3 protein: CASSPLGAEAFF
J gene: TRBJ1-2; V gene: TRBV13; D gene: NA; clone size: NA; CDR3 DNA: TGTGCCAGCAGTCCAGGACCGACCAAAGTGCCTAACTATGGCTACACCTTC; CDR3 protein: CASSPGPTKVPNYGYTF
J gene: TRBJ2-2; V gene: TRBV28; D gene: NA; clone size: many; CDR3 DNA: TGTGCCAGCAGTTTCGTGGGGTATGCCGGGGAGCTGTTTTTT; CDR3 protein: CASSFVGYAGELFF
J gene: TRBJ2-7; V gene: TRBV13; D gene: TRBD2; clone size: NA; CDR3 DNA: TGTGCCAGCAGCTTAAATTTACGGGAGGGCCTTTACGAGCAGTACTTC; CDR3 protein: CASSLNLREGLYEQYF
J gene: TRBJ2-7; V gene: TRBV20-1; D gene: NA; clone size: many; CDR3 DNA: TGCAGTGCTAGATTGGCCTCCTACGAGCAGTACTTC; CDR3 protein: CSARLASYEQYF
J gene: TRBJ2-5; V gene: TRBV5-6; D gene: NA; clone size: NA; CDR3 DNA: TGTGCCAGCAGCTTCGGGACACAAGAGACCCAGTACTTC; CDR3 protein: CASSFGTQETQYF
J gene: TRBJ1-5; V gene: TRBV19; D gene: NA; clone size: NA; CDR3 DNA: TGTGCCAGTAGTAAACAGGGCAATCAGCCCCAGCATTTT; CDR3 protein: CASSKQGNQPQHF
J gene: TRBJ2-2; V gene: TRBV28; D gene: NA; clone size: many; CDR3 DNA: TGTGCCAGCAGTTTTGTACGGATAGCGGTGACCGGGGAGCTGTTTTTT; CDR3 protein: CASSFVRIAVTGELFF
J gene: TRBJ2-7; V gene: TRBV7-2; D gene: NA; clone size: many; CDR3 DNA: TGTGCCAGCAGCTTAGGATCGCGGGCGGGGGAGCAGTACTTC; CDR3 protein: CASSLGSRAGEQYF
J gene: TRBJ1-1; V gene: TRBV6-1; D gene: NA; clone size: NA; CDR3 DNA: TGTGCCAGCAGTGTGAGCTCTAACAGTGAAGCTTTCTTT; CDR3 protein: CASSVSSNSEAFF
J gene: TRBJ2-2; V gene: TRBV20-1; D gene: NA; clone size: few; CDR3 DNA: TGCAGTGCTAGAAGGGTGGCCGGGGAGCTGTTTTTT; CDR3 protein: CSARRVAGELFF
J gene: TRBJ1-2; V gene: TRBV19; D gene: TRBD1; clone size: few; CDR3 DNA: TGTGCCAGTAGTTACATCTGGGGACAGGGTGGAGGCTACACCTTC; CDR3 protein: CASSYIWGQGGGYTF
J gene: TRBJ1-1; V gene: TRBV6-5; D gene: NA; clone size: few; CDR3 DNA: TGTGCCAGCAGTTTAACGGGATCCCTGGAAGCTTTCTTT; CDR3 protein: CASSLTGSLEAFF
J gene: TRBJ1-4; V gene: TRBV28; D gene: NA; clone size: NA; CDR3 DNA: TGCGCCAGCAGCCACCCACTGGAAAAACTGTTTTTT; CDR3 protein: CASSHPLEKLFF
J gene: TRBJ1-3; V gene: TRBV29-1; D gene: NA; clone size: few; CDR3 DNA: TGCAGCGTTGAGCAGGGAAACACCATATATTTT; CDR3 protein: CSVEQGNTIYF
J gene: TRBJ2-5; V gene: TRBV28; D gene: NA; clone size: many; CDR3 DNA: TGTGCCAGCAGTTCCTCAGGGCCCGGGAAGACCCAGTACTTC; CDR3 protein: CASSSSGPGKTQYF
J gene: TRBJ2-4; V gene: TRBV3-1; D gene: NA; clone size: few; CDR3 DNA: TGTGCCAGCAGCCAAGGGCCTAGCTCTGGAAACATTCAGTACTTC; CDR3 protein: CASSQGPSSGNIQYF
J gene: TRBJ2-7; V gene: TRBV4-1; D gene: NA; clone size: NA; CDR3 DNA: TGCGCCAGCAGCCAAGTAAGCCGATCCTACGAGCAGTACTTC; CDR3 protein: CASSQVSRSYEQYF
J gene: TRBJ2-5; V gene: TRBV6-5; D gene: NA; clone size: few; CDR3 DNA: TGTGCCAGCAGTTTTTTCGGGGGAGGAGAGACCCAGTACTTC; CDR3 protein: CASSFFGGGETQYF
J gene: TRBJ2-7; V gene: TRBV4-1; D gene: NA; clone size: NA; CDR3 DNA: TGCGCCAGCAGCCAAGGGGTTCTGGTCGGCTACGAGCAGTACTTC; CDR3 protein: CASSQGVLVGYEQYF
J gene: TRBJ2-7; V gene: TRBV5-1; D gene: NA; clone size: NA; CDR3 DNA: TGCGCCAGCAAGGTCAACAGGGATTTATACGAGCAGTACTTC; CDR3 protein: CASKVNRDLYEQYF
J gene: TRBJ1-1; V gene: TRBV27; D gene: TRBD1; clone size: many; CDR3 DNA: TGTGCCAGCAGTAATCGACAGGGGATGAACACTGAAGCTTTCTTT; CDR3 protein: CASSNRQGMNTEAFF
J gene: TRBJ1-2; V gene: TRBV6-2/TRBV6-3; D gene: TRBD1; clone size: many; CDR3 DNA: TGTGCCAGCAGTTACGACAGGGGATTCCATTTCCCTGGCTACACCTTC; CDR3 protein: CASSYDRGFHFPGYTF
J gene: TRBJ2-5; V gene: TRBV18; D gene: NA; clone size: few; CDR3 DNA: TGTGCCAGCTCACCATATGGGACGGAGACCCAGTACTTC; CDR3 protein: CASSPYGTETQYF
J gene: TRBJ2-5; V gene: TRBV6-5; D gene: NA; clone size: NA; CDR3 DNA: TGTGCCAGCAGTTACCCCTACCCAGGGGAGACCCAGTACTTC; CDR3 protein: CASSYPYPGETQYF
J gene: TRBJ1-1; V gene: TRBV25-1; D gene: NA; clone size: many; CDR3 DNA: TGTGCCAGCAGTGAATATATTCTGACATCGAACACTGAAGCTTTCTTT; CDR3 protein: CASSEYILTSNTEAFF
J gene: TRBJ2-2; V gene: TRBV12-3/TRBV12-4; D gene: NA; clone size: many; CDR3 DNA: TGTGCCAGCAGTCGAGGGTACACCGGGGAGCTGTTTTTT; CDR3 protein: CASSRGYTGELFF
J gene: TRBJ2-7; V gene: TRBV10-3; D gene: TRBD1; clone size: NA; CDR3 DNA: TGTGCCATCAGTGAGTCACCTCCGGGACAGGGGGCCTACGAGCAGTACTTC; CDR3 protein: CAISESPPGQGAYEQYF
J gene: TRBJ2-2; V gene: TRBV20-1; D gene: NA; clone size: few; CDR3 DNA: TGCAGTGCTAGTGTACGGAACACCGGGGAGCTGTTTTTT; CDR3 protein: CSASVRNTGELFF
J gene: TRBJ2-2; V gene: TRBV7-8; D gene: TRBD2; clone size: few; CDR3 DNA: TGTGCCAGCAGAAAAATAGCGGGAGGCCCCGGGGAGCTGTTTTTT; CDR3 protein: CASRKIAGGPGELFF
J gene: TRBJ2-5; V gene: TRBV2; D gene: NA; clone size: many; CDR3 DNA: TGTGCCAGCAGTAGGGGTCACGACAGGAAGACCCAGTACTTC; CDR3 protein: CASSRGHDRKTQYF
J gene: TRBJ1-5; V gene: TRBV12-3/TRBV12-4; D gene: NA; clone size: NA; CDR3 DNA: TGTGCCAGCAGTTTGAGGGAGAGGCAGCCCCAGCATTTT; CDR3 protein: CASSLRERQPQHF
J gene: TRBJ1-3; V gene: TRBV7-9; D gene: TRBD1; clone size: NA; CDR3 DNA: TGTGCCAGCAGCCTAGGACAATCAGGGGGCGCAGAAGGAAACACCATATATTTT; CDR3 protein: CASSLGQSGGAEGNTIYF
J gene: TRBJ2-7; V gene: TRBV6-5; D gene: TRBD2; clone size: many; CDR3 DNA: TGTGCCAGCAGTTACCCAAAGACTAGCGGGAGATTCGACGAGCAGTACTTC; CDR3 protein: CASSYPKTSGRFDEQYF
J gene: TRBJ1-1; V gene: TRBV28; D gene: NA; clone size: many; CDR3 DNA: TGTGCCAGCAACGTCCCCGGGACGGAGAACACTGAAGCTTTCTTT; CDR3 protein: CASNVPGTENTEAFF
J gene: TRBJ2-1; V gene: TRBV27; D gene: NA; clone size: few; CDR3 DNA: TGTGCCAGCAGTCATCGGGGGATCCATGAGCAGTTCTTC; CDR3 protein: CASSHRGIHEQFF
J gene: TRBJ1-5; V gene: TRBV20-1; D gene: NA; clone size: many; CDR3 DNA: TGCAGTGCTAGAGATCTCGGGGCAGACAATCAGCCCCAGCATTTT; CDR3 protein: CSARDLGADNQPQHF
J gene: TRBJ2-2; V gene: TRBV19; D gene: NA; clone size: NA; CDR3 DNA: TGTGCCAGTAGTACATCGACTAGTTTTACCGGGGAGCTGTTTTTT; CDR3 protein: CASSTSTSFTGELFF
J gene: TRBJ2-5; V gene: TRBV4-2; D gene: TRBD2; clone size: few; CDR3 DNA: TGTGCCAGCAGCTACCTTTTGGGGACTAGCGGGAGAGTAGAGACCCAGTACTTC; CDR3 protein: CASSYLLGTSGRVETQYF
J gene: TRBJ1-1; V gene: TRBV5-6; D gene: NA; clone size: NA; CDR3 DNA: TGTGCCAGCAGCCTCAACTTCCTTGAAGCTTTCTTT; CDR3 protein: CASSLNFLEAFF
J gene: TRBJ2-7; V gene: TRBV3-1; D gene: NA; clone size: NA; CDR3 DNA: TGTGCCAGCAGCGTCGAAAGCCACCCCTCCGAGCAGTACTTC; CDR3 protein: CASSVESHPSEQYF
J gene: TRBJ2-1; V gene: TRBV7-8; D gene: TRBD2; clone size: NA; CDR3 DNA: TGTGCCAGCAGCCGGGGGGGGCTAGCGGGAGTATCCTACAATGAGCAGTTCTTC; CDR3 protein: CASSRGGLAGVSYNEQFF
J gene: TRBJ2-5; V gene: TRBV28; D gene: NA; clone size: many; CDR3 DNA: TGTGCCAGCAGTTTATCGGGCCGCCAAGAGACCCAGTACTTC; CDR3 protein: CASSLSGRQETQYF
J gene: TRBJ2-7; V gene: TRBV14; D gene: TRBD1; clone size: few; CDR3 DNA: TGTGCCAGCAGCCCACGGGACAGGTCTAGGGAGCAGTACTTC; CDR3 protein: CASSPRDRSREQYF
J gene: TRBJ1-3; V gene: TRBV6-1; D gene: NA; clone size: many; CDR3 DNA: TGTGCCAGCAGATTGGACAGCTACTCTGGAAACACCATATATTTT; CDR3 protein: CASRLDSYSGNTIYF
J gene: TRBJ1-1; V gene: TRBV28; D gene: NA; clone size: NA; CDR3 DNA: TGTGCCAGCAGTTTTGGCGGGGGGCCTACTGGAGCTTTCTTT; CDR3 protein: CASSFGGGPTGAFF
J gene: TRBJ1-4; V gene: TRBV12-3/TRBV12-4; D gene: NA; clone size: many; CDR3 DNA: TGTGCCAGCAGTTCACGTTCCAGGGGTTATGAAAAACTGTTTTTT; CDR3 protein: CASSSRSRGYEKLFF
J gene: TRBJ1-5; V gene: TRBV12-3/TRBV12-4; D gene: TRBD1; clone size: many; CDR3 DNA: TGTGCCAGCAGTAACCAGGGGGCCGGGGTGACGCCCCAGCATTTT; CDR3 protein: CASSNQGAGVTPQHF
J gene: TRBJ2-7; V gene: TRBV28; D gene: TRBD1; clone size: many; CDR3 DNA: TGTGCCAGCAGTGAACCCAGGGGGCGCCGATTTGAGCAGTACTTC; CDR3 protein: CASSEPRGRRFEQYF
J gene: TRBJ2-3; V gene: TRBV20-1; D gene: NA; clone size: NA; CDR3 DNA: TGCAGTGCTGGTAGGACCGACACAGATACGCAGTATTTT; CDR3 protein: CSAGRTDTDTQYF
J gene: TRBJ2-5; V gene: TRBV7-8; D gene: NA; clone size: many; CDR3 DNA: TGTGCCAGCAGACAAACAGGGACACAGCAAGAGACCCAGTACTTC; CDR3 protein: CASRQTGTQQETQYF